A selection of T cell receptor beta chains follows, all from one sample in a study of cytomegalovirus exposure and HLA in healthy donors. TCRdb's table, derived via immunoSEQ multiplex PCR, lists solely in-frame clones and lacks some. Here the sample spans 190,000 or so clones, around four fifths being singletons. Sequences were obtained from PBMCs. Receptor source: a woman in her forties or fifties in good health and CMV-seropositive. CDR3s include the opening cysteine and the closing phenylalanine or tryptophan. D genes are given only for firm matches. Expanded clones are given a class, and other clones once, few, many or no size at all.

J gene | clone size | V gene | D gene | CDR3 DNA | CDR3 protein
TRBJ2-7 | - | TRBV5-4 | - | TGTGCCAGCAGCTTGGCCAGAGGGAACGGGCAGTACTTC | CASSLARGNGQYF
TRBJ2-3 | - | TRBV5-4 | TRBD2 | TGTGCCAGCAGCTCGGGACTAGCCCCTAGAAGCACAGATACGCAGTATTTT | CASSSGLAPRSTDTQYF
TRBJ1-6 | once | TRBV9 | TRBD1 | TGTGCCAGCAGCGCGGGGACAGGGCACAATTCACCCCTCCACTTT | CASSAGTGHNSPLHF
TRBJ1-1 | few | TRBV9 | - | TGTGCCAGCAGCGTAGGGGGGGTCAGGACCAACACTGAAGCTTTCTTT | CASSVGGVRTNTEAFF
TRBJ2-3 | - | TRBV5-1 | TRBD1 | TGCGCCAGCAGCAGGACAGGGGGCCGCACAGATACGCAGTATTTT | CASSRTGGRTDTQYF
TRBJ1-4 | - | TRBV30 | TRBD1 | TGTGCCTGGAGGGCTACAGGGGGCCCAACTAATGAAAAACTGTTTTTT | CAWRATGGPTNEKLFF
TRBJ1-1 | - | TRBV7-9 | - | TGTGCCAGCACCGTTATGTCGGGGGTGAACACTGAAGCTTTCTTT | CASTVMSGVNTEAFF
TRBJ2-5 | - | TRBV18 | - | TGTGCCAGCTCACAACTACTAGAGGAGACCCAGTACTTC | CASSQLLEETQYF
TRBJ1-1 | - | TRBV6-6 | - | TGTGCCAGCAGTTACGGCCCTAACACTGAAGCTTTCTTT | CASSYGPNTEAFF
TRBJ2-7 | - | TRBV5-1 | TRBD1 | TGCGCCAGCAGCCTAGGGACAGCAGGCTCCTACGAGCAGTACTTC | CASSLGTAGSYEQYF
TRBJ2-1 | - | TRBV30 | TRBD2 | TGTGCCTGGAATCTAGCGGGAGTGAATGAGCAGTTCTTC | CAWNLAGVNEQFF
TRBJ1-2 | - | TRBV5-1 | - | TGCGCCAGCAGCTTGGGGTTTAGAGGCCTGGGCTACACCTTC | CASSLGFRGLGYTF
TRBJ2-3 | - | TRBV6-1 | TRBD1 | TGTGCCAGCAGTGAAAGCTCAGGGGGAGATACGCAGTATTTT | CASSESSGGDTQYF
TRBJ1-6 | once | TRBV5-4 | TRBD1 | TGTGCCAGCAGACGGGACAGTTATAATTCACCCCTCCACTTT | CASRRDSYNSPLHF
TRBJ1-5 | - | TRBV6-5 | TRBD1 | TGTGCCAGCAGCCCTACAGGGGGCTTTTATCAGCCCCAGCATTTT | CASSPTGGFYQPQHF
TRBJ1-3 | - | TRBV2 | - | TGTGCCAGCAGTGAACAGGGTTTCCTAGGGAACACCATATATTTT | CASSEQGFLGNTIYF
TRBJ2-6 | - | TRBV9 | - | TGTGCCAGCAGCGTCGCGAACAGGGATCCACGGGCCAACGGCCTGACTTTC | CASSVANRDPRANGLTF
TRBJ1-1 | - | TRBV18 | TRBD1 | TGTGCCAGCTCACCAAGACAGGGGGAAGCTTTCTTT | CASSPRQGEAFF
TRBJ2-3 | - | TRBV28 | - | TGTGCCAGCAGCAGCCGGGGTGGCGGGGGCACAGATACGCAGTATTTT | CASSSRGGGGTDTQYF
TRBJ1-3 | - | TRBV18 | - | TGTGCCAGCTCACGACAGACAGGCCCAAGCCACTCTGGAAACACCATATATTTT | CASSRQTGPSHSGNTIYF
TRBJ2-1 | once | TRBV21-1 | - | TGTGCCAGCTTTCACTTAGGACTAGGATTCGGCAATGAGCAGTTCTTC | CASFHLGLGFGNEQFF
TRBJ1-2 | few | TRBV7-9 | - | TGTGCCAGCAGCTTCGCCGTTGAGCCCGCGGGTGGCTACACCTTC | CASSFAVEPAGGYTF
TRBJ2-7 | once | TRBV4-1 | TRBD2 | TGCGCCAGCAGCCCGGGACTAGCGGACTCCTACGAGCAGTACTTC | CASSPGLADSYEQYF
TRBJ2-3 | - | TRBV6-1 | TRBD2 | TGTGCCAGCAGTGACTCGGGGGGGGCAGATACGCAGTATTTT | CASSDSGGADTQYF
TRBJ2-1 | - | TRBV7-8 | TRBD2 | TGTGCCAGCAGCTTAAATAGCGGGAGTGGGTTTTACAATGAGCAGTTCTTC | CASSLNSGSGFYNEQFF
TRBJ1-3 | few | TRBV7-9 | TRBD1 | TGTTCCAGCAGCTTAGTGGGAGACAGGGACGGAAACACCATATATTTT | CSSSLVGDRDGNTIYF
TRBJ1-6 | few | TRBV28 | TRBD1 | TGTGCCAGCAGCCCTCCGGGACAGAATTCACCCCTCCACTTT | CASSPPGQNSPLHF
TRBJ2-1 | - | TRBV7-8 | TRBD2 | TGTGCCAGCAGCTTAGGGCTAGCGGGAGTTAGTAAGGGGCAGTTCTTC | CASSLGLAGVSKGQFF
TRBJ2-1 | once | TRBV6-5 | TRBD1 | TGTGCCAGCAGGGCTGGGACAGGGCTTAATGAGCAGTTCTTC | CASRAGTGLNEQFF
TRBJ1-2 | - | TRBV2 | - | TGTGCCAGCAGTTACGCTTCCCAGTCAGGAGGGGTGAATGGCTACACCTTC | CASSYASQSGGVNGYTF
TRBJ2-1 | - | TRBV4-2 | TRBD2 | TGTGCCAGCAGCCAAGATGCTAGCGGGAGTGGAAATGAGCAGTTCTTC | CASSQDASGSGNEQFF
TRBJ1-2 | - | TRBV12-5 | - | TGTGCTAGTGGTTTTCCCGGGACTAACTATGGCTACACCTTC | CASGFPGTNYGYTF
TRBJ2-2 | - | TRBV28 | TRBD1 | TGTGCCAGCAGTTCGGGGACAGGGCAAGGCACCGGGGAGCTGTTTTTT | CASSSGTGQGTGELFF
TRBJ1-2 | - | TRBV5-4 | TRBD1 | TGTGCCAGCAGCCCGGCAGGGGGGAATGGCTACACCTTC | CASSPAGGNGYTF
TRBJ2-7 | - | TRBV18 | - | TGTGCCAGCTCATCCCCCCGCAGGGCAAACGAGCAGTACTTC | CASSSPRRANEQYF
TRBJ2-5 | - | TRBV4-2 | TRBD1 | TGTGCCAGCAGCCAGGAAGACAGGGGTGGGGATGAAACCCAGTACTTC | CASSQEDRGGDETQYF
TRBJ1-4 | - | TRBV7-9 | - | TGTGCCAGCAGTTCTGGACACCAGATTAATGAAAAACTGTTTTTT | CASSSGHQINEKLFF